This TCR beta chain appears in the sequencing data of a study of monozygotic twins with inflammatory bowel disease (dated by TCRdb to the late 2010s). For context, the study as a whole: A total of some 28 monozygotic twin pairs were included in the full study, comprising nine German pairs (four IBD-concordant, five IBD-discordant) and 19 IBD-discordant Danish pairs. Disease-associated traits were sought mainly through comparisons between IBD patients and their genetically identical healthy co-twins within discordant pairs. Each individual had, on average, about 151 000 unique TCRalpha sequences and 181 000 unique TCRbeta sequences available for analysis. Study-wide conclusions, independent of this receptor: Compared with healthy twins, IBD patients shared fewer clonotypes with other individuals, and the difference was most pronounced in patients with signs of disease activity. Because patients received different immunosuppressive treatments, the repertoires may have picked up extra background noise and variability between individuals. Repertoire similarity did not differ between concordant and discordant twins, possibly due to limited statistical power. TCRbeta repertoire diversity, by inverse Simpson index, was decreased in IBD patients compared with their healthy co-twins. Different T cell subtypes could not be distinguished in the analysis. The results gave no support for a single strong signal or clonotype linked to IBD.

The CDR3, cysteine through phenylalanine, is 14 amino acids long. The DNA sequence is not available. Based on the germline V gene, the CDR1 and CDR2 sequences are ENHRY and SYGVKD. The library relied on 5' RACE. Each TCR library was prepared from around 3.5 ug of total RNA. For each sample, cDNA synthesis with SMARTScribe reverse transcriptase was split into eight separate reactions. During cDNA synthesis, unique molecular identifiers containing a 6-nucleotide sample barcode were introduced by template switching. TCRalpha and TCRbeta cDNA was amplified by two nested PCRs of 16 and 9 cycles, with bead purification after each PCR. Before amplification, the cDNA was treated with uracil DNA-glycosylase and purified using the QIAquick PCR purification kit. The second PCR was the step at which Illumina TruSeq-compatible adapters and sample-specific barcodes were added. TapeStation and Qubit were used to check library quality and concentration, and 5 to 6 ng of each library went into the pool. The pooled libraries were sequenced with 2 x 100 bp reads and custom sequencing primers on an Illumina HiSeq2500 single-index Rapid Run. As for the original processing: PCR and sequencing errors were corrected by UMI-based consensus assembly using MiGEC version 1.2.6. MiXCR version 2.1.1 was used for V(D)J alignment, clonotype assembly and CDR3 extraction. To normalise gene usage, clonotype sharing and MAIT/NKT TCR abundance, the top 1000, 10 000 and 20 000 clonotypes in each sample were analysed. Diversity was computed as the inverse Simpson index with the vegan R package after downsampling to 27 000 UMIs. Statistical testing used paired Mann-Whitney U tests on the discordant twin pairs and applied Benjamini-Hochberg correction for multiple testing. TCRdb reprocessed the public reads and reports one entry per CDR3 protein sequence, without DNA. TCRdb's processing, not the authors', yielded these V and J calls. The sample table includes 300,000 to 350,000 distinct CDR3 sequences. Together, the top ten hold 2% of the sample.

About this clonotype: It lacks a known antigen.

A roughly 2.5 ml peripheral blood sample was drawn into PAXgene tubes per donor and stored at -80°C. Total RNA was isolated from whole blood with the PAXgene blood miRNA kit on an automated QIAcube, without T cell sorting. Peripheral blood from monozygotic twin pairs who were concordant or discordant for inflammatory bowel disease underwent deep TCRalpha and TCRbeta repertoire profiling using unique molecular barcoding. For every twin pair, smoking habits were documented, and each individual was categorised as a current, former or never smoker. This receptor was obtained from a human donor with ulcerative colitis or Crohn's disease, or a healthy co-twin of an affected twin (not recorded which). The sample comprised blood. The V gene is TRBV10-3 and the J gene is TRBJ1-3. This receptor carries the CDR3 CAIRTTGSGNTIYF.